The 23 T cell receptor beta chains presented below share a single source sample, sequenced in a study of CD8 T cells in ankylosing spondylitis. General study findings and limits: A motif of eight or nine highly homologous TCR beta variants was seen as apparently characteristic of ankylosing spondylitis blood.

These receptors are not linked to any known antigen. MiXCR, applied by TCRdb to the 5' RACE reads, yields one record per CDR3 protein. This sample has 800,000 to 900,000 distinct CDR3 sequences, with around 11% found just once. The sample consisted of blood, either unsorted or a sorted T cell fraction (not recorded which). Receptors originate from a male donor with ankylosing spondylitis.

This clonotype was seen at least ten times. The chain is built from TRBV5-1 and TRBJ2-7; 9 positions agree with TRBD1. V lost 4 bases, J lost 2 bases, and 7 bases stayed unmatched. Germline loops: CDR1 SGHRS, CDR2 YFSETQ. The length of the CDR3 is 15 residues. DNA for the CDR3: TGCGCCAGCAGCCCGGGACAGGGTCGCGCCTACGAGCAGTACTTC. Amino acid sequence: CASSPGQGRAYEQYF.

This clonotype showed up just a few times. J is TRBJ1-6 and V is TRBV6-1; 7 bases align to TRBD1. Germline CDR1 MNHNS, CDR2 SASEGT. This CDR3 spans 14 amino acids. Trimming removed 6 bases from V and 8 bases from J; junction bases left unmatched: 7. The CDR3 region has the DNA TGTGCCAGCAGGGGACAGTGGGTTTATTCACCCCTCCACTTT. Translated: CASRGQWVYSPLHF.

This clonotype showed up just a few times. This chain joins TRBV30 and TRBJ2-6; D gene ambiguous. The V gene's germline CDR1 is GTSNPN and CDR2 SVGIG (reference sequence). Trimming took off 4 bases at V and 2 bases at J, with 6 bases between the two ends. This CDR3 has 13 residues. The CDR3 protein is CAWNQAGANVLTF. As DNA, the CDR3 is TGTGCCTGGAATCAGGCTGGGGCCAACGTCCTGACTTTC.

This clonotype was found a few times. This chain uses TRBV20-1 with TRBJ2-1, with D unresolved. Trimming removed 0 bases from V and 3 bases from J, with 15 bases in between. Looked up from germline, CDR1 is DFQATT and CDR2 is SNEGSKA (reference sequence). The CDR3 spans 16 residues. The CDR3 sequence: CSARDGSRTHYNEQFF. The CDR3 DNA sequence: TGCAGTGCTAGAGATGGGTCTCGGACCCACTACAATGAGCAGTTCTTC.

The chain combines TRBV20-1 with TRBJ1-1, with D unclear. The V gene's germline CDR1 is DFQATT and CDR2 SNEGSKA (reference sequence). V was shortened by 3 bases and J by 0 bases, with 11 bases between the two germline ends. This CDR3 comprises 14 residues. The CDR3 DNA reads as TGCAGTGCTAGTAGAAGCCTCATGAACACTGAAGCTTTCTTT. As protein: CSASRSLMNTEAFF.

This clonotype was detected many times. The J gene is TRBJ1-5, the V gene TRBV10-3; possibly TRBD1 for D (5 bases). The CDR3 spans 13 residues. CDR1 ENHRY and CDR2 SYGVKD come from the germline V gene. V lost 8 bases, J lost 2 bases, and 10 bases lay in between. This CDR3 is CAICGGGNQPQHF. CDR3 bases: TGTGCCATCTGTGGGGGTGGCAATCAGCCCCAGCATTTT.

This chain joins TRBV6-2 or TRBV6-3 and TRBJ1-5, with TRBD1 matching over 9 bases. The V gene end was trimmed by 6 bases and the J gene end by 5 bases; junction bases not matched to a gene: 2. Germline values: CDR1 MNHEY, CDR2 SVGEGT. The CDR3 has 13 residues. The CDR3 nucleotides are TGTGCCAGCAGACGACAGGGGGATCAGCCCCAGCATTTT. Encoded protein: CASRRQGDQPQHF.

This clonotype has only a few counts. The CDR3: CASSHADPSTDTQYF. CDR3 in DNA: TGTGCCAGCAGCCACGCGGATCCTAGCACAGATACGCAGTATTTT. This rearrangement joins TRBV3-1 to TRBJ2-3; D not resolved. The ends were cut back, 3 bases at V and 0 bases at J, with 10 bases in the middle. Germline V gene sequence: CDR1 LGHDT, CDR2 YNNKEL (reference sequence). The CDR3 runs to 15 residues.

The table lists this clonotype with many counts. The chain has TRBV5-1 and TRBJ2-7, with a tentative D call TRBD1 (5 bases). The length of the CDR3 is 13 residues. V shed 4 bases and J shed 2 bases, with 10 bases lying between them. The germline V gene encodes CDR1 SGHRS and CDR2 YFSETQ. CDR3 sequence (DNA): TGCGCCAGCAGCCGAGCAGGGCCCTACGAGCAGTACTTC. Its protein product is CASSRAGPYEQYF.

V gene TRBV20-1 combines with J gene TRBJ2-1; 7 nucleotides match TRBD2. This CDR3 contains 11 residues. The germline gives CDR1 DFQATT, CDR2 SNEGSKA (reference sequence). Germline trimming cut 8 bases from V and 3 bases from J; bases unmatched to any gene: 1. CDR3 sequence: CSLADYNEQFF. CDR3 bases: TGCAGTCTAGCGGACTACAATGAGCAGTTCTTC.

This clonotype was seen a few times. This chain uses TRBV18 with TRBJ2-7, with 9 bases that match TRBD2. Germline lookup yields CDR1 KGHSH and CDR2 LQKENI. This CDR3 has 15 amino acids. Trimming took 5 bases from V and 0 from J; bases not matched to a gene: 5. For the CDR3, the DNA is TGTGCCAGCTCATCGGCTAGCGGGGCCTCCTACGAGCAGTACTTC. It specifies CASSSASGASYEQYF. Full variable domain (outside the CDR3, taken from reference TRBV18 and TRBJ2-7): NAGVMQNPRHLVRRRGQEARLRCSPMKGHSHVYWYRQLPEEGLKFMVYLQKENIIDESGMPKERFSAEFPKEGPSILRIQQVVRGDSAAYFCASSSASGASYEQYFGPGTRLTVT.

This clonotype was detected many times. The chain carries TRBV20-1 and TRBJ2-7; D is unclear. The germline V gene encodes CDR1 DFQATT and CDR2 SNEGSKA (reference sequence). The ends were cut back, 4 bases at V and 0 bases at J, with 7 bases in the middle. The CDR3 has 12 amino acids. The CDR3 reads CSANVLSYEQYF. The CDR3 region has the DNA TGCAGTGCTAACGTGCTCTCCTACGAGCAGTACTTC.

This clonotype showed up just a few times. Here the CDR3 reads CASSFGRDGKETQYF. The CDR3 DNA sequence: TGTGCCAGCAGCTTCGGCCGGGACGGGAAAGAGACCCAGTACTTC. The gene calls are TRBV11-2 and TRBJ2-5; the D call may be TRBD1 or TRBD2 (5 bases each). The V gene lost 3 bases and the J gene lost 3 bases, with 14 bases spanning the gap. CDR1 and CDR2 from the germline V gene are SGHAT and FQNNGV. This CDR3 contains 15 residues.

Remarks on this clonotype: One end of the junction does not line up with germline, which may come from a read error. CDR3 in amino acids: CATSRGVNANYGFTF. The CDR3 nucleotides read TGTGCCACCAGCAGAGGCGTTAACGCTAACTATGGCTTCACCTTC. The V gene is TRBV15, the J gene TRBJ1-2; D is unclear. The CDR3 sequence is 15 residues long. Germline CDR1 reads LNHNV; CDR2 reads YYDKDF (reference sequence).

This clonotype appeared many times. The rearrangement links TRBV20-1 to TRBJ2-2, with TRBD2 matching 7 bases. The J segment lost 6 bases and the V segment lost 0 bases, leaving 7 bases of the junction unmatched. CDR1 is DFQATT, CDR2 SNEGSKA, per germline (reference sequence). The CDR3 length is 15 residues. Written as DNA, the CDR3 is TGCAGTGCTAGAGATCGCCGCGGGAGCGCCGGGGAGCTGTTTTTT. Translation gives CSARDRRGSAGELFF.

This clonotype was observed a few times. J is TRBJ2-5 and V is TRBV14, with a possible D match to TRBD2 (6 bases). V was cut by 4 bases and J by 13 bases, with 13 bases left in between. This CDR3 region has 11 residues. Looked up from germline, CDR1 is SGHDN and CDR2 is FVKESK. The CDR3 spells CASSPGDLTYF. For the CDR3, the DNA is TGTGCCAGCAGCCCGGGAGACCTGACGTACTTC.

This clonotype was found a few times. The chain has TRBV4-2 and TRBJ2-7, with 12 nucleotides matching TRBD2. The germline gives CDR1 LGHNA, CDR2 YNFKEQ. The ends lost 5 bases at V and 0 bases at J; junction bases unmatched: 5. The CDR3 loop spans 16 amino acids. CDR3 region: CASSSLAGGSSYEQYF. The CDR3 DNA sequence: TGTGCCAGCAGCTCCCTAGCGGGAGGGAGCTCCTACGAGCAGTACTTC.

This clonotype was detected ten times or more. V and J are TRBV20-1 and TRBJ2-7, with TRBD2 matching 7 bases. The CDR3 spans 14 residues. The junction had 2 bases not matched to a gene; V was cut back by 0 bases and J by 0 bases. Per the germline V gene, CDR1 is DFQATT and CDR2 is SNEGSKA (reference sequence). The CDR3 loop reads CSAREGGSSYEQYF. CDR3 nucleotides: TGCAGTGCTAGAGAGGGCGGGAGCTCCTACGAGCAGTACTTC.

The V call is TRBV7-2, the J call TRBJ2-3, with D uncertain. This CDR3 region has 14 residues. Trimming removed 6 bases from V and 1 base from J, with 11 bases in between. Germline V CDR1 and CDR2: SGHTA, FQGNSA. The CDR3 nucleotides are TGTGCCAGCAGTCCAGAGTACCGCACAGATACGCAGTATTTT. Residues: CASSPEYRTDTQYF.

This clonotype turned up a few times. For the CDR3, the DNA is TGTGCCAGCAGTTTAAGAGGGGGCAGAAACACCATATATTTT. This codes for CASSLRGGRNTIYF. The V and J genes are TRBV12-3 or TRBV12-4 and TRBJ1-3; TRBD1 matches at 7 bases. The CDR3 loop spans 14 amino acids. Trimming took 2 bases from V and 5 from J; bases not matched to a gene: 3.

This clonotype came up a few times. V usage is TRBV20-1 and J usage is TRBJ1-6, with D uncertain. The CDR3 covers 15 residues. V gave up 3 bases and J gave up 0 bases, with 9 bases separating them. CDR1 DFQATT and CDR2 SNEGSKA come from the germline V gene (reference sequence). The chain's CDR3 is CSASNPSSYNSPLHF. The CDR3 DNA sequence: TGCAGTGCTAGTAATCCGAGCTCCTATAATTCACCCCTCCACTTT.

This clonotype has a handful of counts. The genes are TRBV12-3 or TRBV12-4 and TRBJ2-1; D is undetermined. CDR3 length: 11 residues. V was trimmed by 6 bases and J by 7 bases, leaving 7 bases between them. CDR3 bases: TGTGCCAGCAGCCCGAAAAATGAGCAGTTCTTC. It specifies CASSPKNEQFF.

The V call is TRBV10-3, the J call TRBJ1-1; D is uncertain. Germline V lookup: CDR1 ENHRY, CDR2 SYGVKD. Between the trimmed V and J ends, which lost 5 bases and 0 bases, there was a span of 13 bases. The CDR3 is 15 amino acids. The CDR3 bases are TGTGCCATCAGTCCCCTTCCGGAGCTGAACACTGAAGCTTTCTTT. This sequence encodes CAISPLPELNTEAFF.